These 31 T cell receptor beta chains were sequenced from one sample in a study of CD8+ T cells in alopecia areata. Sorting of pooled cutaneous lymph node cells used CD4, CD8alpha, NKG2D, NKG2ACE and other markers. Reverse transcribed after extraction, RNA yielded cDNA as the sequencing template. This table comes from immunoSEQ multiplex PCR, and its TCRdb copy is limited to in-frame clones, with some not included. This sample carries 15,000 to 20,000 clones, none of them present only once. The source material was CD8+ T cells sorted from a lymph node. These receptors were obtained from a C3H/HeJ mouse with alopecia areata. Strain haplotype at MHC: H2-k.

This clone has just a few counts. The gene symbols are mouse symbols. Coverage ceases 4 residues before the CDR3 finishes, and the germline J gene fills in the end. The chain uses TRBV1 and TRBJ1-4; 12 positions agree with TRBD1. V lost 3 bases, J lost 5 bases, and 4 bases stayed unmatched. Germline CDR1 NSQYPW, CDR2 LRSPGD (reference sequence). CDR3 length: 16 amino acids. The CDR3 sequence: CTCSAGTGGGNERLFF. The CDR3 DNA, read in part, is TGCACCTGCAGTGCCGGGACAGGGGGCGGGAACGAA.

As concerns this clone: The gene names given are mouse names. CDR3 region: CAWSRIRDRNTGQLYF. CDR3 bases read: TGTGCCTGGAGTCGAATCCGGGACAGAAACACCGGG. The chain employs TRBV31 and TRBJ2-2, with 7 bases matching TRBD1. The read finishes 4 residues shy of the CDR3 end, and the germline J gene is used to complete it. This CDR3 comprises 16 residues. With 1 base clipped from V and 1 base from J, the junction kept 6 bases outside the gene matches. CDR1 is GKSSPN, CDR2 SITVG, per germline.

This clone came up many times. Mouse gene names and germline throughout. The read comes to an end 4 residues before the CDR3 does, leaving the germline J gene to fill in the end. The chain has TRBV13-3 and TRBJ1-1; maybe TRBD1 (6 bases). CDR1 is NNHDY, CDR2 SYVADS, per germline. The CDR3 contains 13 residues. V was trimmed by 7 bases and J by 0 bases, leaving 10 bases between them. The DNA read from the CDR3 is TGTGCCAGCGCGGGACAAGCAAACACA. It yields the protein CASAGQANT. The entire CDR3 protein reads CASAGQANTEVFF.

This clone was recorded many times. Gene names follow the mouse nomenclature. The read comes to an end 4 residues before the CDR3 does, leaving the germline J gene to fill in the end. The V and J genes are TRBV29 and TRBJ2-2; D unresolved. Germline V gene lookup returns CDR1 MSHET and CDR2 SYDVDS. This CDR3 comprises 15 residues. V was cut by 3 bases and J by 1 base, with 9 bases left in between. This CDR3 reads CASSFTARNTGQLYF. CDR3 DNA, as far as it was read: TGTGCTAGCAGTTTTACAGCGAGAAACACCGGG.

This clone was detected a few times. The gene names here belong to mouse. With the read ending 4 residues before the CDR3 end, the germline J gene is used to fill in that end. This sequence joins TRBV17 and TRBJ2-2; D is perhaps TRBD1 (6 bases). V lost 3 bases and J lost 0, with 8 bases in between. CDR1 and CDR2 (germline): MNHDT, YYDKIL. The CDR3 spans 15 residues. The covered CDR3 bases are TGTGCTAGCAGTAGGGACAGATCAAACACCGGG. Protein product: CASSRDRSNTG. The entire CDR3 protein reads CASSRDRSNTGQLYF.

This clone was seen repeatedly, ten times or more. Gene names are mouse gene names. CDR3: CASRDWGDDYAEQFF. The DNA read from the CDR3 is TGTGCCAGCAGGGACTGGGGGGATGACTATGCT. The chain joins TRBV13-1 to TRBJ2-1; TRBD2 aligns across 11 bases. The read ends 4 residues shy of where the CDR3 ends; the end is completed using the germline J gene. This CDR3 has 15 residues. V trimming: 5 bases; J trimming: 2 bases; junction bases outside the gene matches: 3. Germline CDR1 NSHNY, CDR2 SYGAGN.

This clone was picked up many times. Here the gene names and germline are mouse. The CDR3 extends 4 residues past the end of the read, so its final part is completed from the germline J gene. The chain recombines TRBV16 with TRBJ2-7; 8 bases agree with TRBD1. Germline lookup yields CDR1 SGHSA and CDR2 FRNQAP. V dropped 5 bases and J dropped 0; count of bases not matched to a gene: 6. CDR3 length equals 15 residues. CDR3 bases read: TGTGCAAGCAGCCAAACAGGGGGGAGCTCCTAT. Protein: CASSQTGGSSY. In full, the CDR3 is CASSQTGGSSYEQYF.

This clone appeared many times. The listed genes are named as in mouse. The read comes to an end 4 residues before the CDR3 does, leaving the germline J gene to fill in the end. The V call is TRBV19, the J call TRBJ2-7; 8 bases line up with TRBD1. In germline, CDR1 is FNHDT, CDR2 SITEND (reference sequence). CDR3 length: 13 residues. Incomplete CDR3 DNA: TGTGCCAGCAGTATAATCAGGGGGCAT. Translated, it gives CASSIIRGH. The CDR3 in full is CASSIIRGHEQYF.

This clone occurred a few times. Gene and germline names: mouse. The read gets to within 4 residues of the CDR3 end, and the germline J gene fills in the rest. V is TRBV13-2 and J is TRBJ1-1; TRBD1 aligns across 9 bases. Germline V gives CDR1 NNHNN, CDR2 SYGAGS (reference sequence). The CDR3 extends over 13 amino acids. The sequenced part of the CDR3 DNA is TGTGCCAGCGGTGATCACAGGGGGCGA. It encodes CASGDHRGR. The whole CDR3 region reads CASGDHRGREVFF.

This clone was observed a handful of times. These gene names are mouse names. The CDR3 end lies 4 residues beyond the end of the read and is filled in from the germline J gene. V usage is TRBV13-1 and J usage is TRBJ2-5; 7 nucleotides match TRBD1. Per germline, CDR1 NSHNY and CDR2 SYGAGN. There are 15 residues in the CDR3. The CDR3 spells CASSDARTGADTQYF. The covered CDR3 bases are TGTGCCAGCAGTGATGCAAGAACAGGGGCGGAC.

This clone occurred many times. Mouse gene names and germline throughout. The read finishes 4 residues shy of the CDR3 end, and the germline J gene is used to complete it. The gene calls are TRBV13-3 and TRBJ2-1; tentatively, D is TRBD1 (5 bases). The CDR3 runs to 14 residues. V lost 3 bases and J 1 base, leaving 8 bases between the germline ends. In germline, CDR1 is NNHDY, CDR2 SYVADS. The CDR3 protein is CASSGQGNYAEQFF. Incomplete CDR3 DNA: TGTGCCAGCAGTGGCCAGGGAAACTATGCT.

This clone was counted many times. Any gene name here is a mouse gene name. CDR3 DNA, as far as it was read: TGTGCCAGCGGTGGGACGGGACAGGTTGCAGAA. Translating gives CASGGTGQVAE. The full CDR3 protein is CASGGTGQVAETLYF. The chain joins TRBV13-2 to TRBJ2-3; 8 positions agree with TRBD1. The read halts 4 residues ahead of the CDR3 end, with the missing end drawn from the germline J gene. Trimming removed 3 bases from V and 2 bases from J; junction bases left unmatched: 5. Germline lookup yields CDR1 NNHNN and CDR2 SYGAGS (reference sequence). CDR3 length equals 15 residues.

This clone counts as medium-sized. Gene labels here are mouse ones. The part of the CDR3 DNA that was read is TGTGCCTGGAGTCTACTGGGGGGAAGTGCAGAA. This translates into CAWSLLGGSAE. The complete CDR3 protein is CAWSLLGGSAETLYF. J is TRBJ2-3 and V is TRBV31; 9 bases are a match to TRBD2. The read gets to within 4 residues of the CDR3 end, and the germline J gene fills in the rest. The trim removed 0 bases at V and 0 bases at J, leaving 1 base unmatched. Per germline, CDR1 GKSSPN and CDR2 SITVG. The CDR3 has 15 residues.

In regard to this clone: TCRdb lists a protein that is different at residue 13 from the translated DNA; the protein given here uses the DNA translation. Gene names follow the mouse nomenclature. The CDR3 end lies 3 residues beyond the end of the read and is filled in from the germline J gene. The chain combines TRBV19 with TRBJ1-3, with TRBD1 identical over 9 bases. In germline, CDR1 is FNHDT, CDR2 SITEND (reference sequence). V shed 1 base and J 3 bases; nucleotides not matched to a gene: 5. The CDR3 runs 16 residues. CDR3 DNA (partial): TGTGCCAGCAGTATAAAGAGGACAGGGGATGGAAATACG. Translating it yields CASSIKRTGDGNT. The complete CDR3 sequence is CASSIKRTGDGNTLYF.

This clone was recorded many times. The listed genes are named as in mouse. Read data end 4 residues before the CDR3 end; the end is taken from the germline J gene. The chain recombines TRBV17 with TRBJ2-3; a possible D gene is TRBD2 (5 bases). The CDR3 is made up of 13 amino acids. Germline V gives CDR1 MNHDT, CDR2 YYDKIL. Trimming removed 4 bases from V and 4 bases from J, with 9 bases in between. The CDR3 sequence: CASSTLDSETLYF. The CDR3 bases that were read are TGTGCTAGCAGTACTCTGGACTCAGAA.

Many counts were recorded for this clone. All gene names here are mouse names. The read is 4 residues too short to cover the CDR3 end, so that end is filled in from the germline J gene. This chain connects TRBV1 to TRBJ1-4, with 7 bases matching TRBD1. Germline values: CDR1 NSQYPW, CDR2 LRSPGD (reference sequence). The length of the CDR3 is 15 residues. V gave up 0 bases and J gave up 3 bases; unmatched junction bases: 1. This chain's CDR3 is CTCSADQGANERLFF. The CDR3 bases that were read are TGCACCTGCAGTGCAGATCAGGGGGCCAACGAA.

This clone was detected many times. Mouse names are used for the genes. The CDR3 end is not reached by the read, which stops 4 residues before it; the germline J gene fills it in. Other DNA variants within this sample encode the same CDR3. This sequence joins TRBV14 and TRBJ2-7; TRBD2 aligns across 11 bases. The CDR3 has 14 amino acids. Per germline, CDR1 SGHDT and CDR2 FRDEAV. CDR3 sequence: CASSPGTGGYEQYF. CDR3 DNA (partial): TGTGCCAGCAGTCCGGGGACTGGGGGTTAT.

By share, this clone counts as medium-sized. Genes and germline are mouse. This CDR3 reads CASSDPGGFQNTLYF. The sequenced part of the CDR3 DNA is TGTGCCAGCAGTGATCCTGGGGGATTTCAAAAC. The chain couples TRBV13-3 to TRBJ2-4; TRBD2 matches 7 bases. The DNA ends 4 residues before the CDR3 does, and the rest of the CDR3 is filled in from the germline J gene. Germline CDR1 NNHDY, CDR2 SYVADS. Trimming removed 1 base from V and 2 bases from J; junction bases left unmatched: 4. This CDR3 has 15 residues. Looking up the rest from reference TRBV13-3 and TRBJ2-4 gives the full variable domain: EAAVTQSPRSKVAVTGGKVTLSCHQTNNHDYMYWYRQDTGHGLRLIHYSYVADSTEKGDIPDGYKASRPSQENFSLILELASLSQTAVYFCASSDPGGFQNTLYFGAGTRLSVL.

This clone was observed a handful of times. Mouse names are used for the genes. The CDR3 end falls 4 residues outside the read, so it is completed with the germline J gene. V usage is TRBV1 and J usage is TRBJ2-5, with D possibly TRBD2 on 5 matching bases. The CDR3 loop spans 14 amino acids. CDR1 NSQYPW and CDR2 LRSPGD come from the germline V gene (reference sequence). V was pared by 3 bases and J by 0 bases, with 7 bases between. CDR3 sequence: CTCSAWGNQDTQYF. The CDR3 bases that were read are TGCACCTGCAGTGCGTGGGGTAACCAAGAC.

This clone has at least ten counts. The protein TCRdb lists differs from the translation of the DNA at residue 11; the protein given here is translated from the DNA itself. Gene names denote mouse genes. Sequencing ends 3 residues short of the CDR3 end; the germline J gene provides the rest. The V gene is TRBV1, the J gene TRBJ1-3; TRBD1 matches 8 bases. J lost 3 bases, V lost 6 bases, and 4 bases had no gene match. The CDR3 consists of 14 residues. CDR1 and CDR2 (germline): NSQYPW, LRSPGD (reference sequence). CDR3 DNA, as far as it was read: TGCACCTGCAGGTCAGGGGGCGTTGGAAATACG. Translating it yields CTCRSGGVGNT. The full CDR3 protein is CTCRSGGVGNTLYF. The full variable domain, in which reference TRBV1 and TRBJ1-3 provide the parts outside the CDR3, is VTLLEQNPRWRLVPRGQAVNLRCILKNSQYPWMSWYQQDLQKQLQWLFTLRSPGDKEVKSLPGADYLATRVTDTELRLQVANMSQGRTLYCTCRSGGVGNTLYFGEGSRLIVV.

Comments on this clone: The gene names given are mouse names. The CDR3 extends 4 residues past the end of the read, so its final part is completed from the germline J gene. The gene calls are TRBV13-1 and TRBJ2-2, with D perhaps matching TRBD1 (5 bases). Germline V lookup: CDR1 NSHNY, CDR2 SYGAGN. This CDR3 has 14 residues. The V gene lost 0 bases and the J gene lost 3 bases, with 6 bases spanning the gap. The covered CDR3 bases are TGTGCCAGCAGTGATGCAGGGCACACCGGG. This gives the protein CASSDAGHTG. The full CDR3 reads CASSDAGHTGQLYF.

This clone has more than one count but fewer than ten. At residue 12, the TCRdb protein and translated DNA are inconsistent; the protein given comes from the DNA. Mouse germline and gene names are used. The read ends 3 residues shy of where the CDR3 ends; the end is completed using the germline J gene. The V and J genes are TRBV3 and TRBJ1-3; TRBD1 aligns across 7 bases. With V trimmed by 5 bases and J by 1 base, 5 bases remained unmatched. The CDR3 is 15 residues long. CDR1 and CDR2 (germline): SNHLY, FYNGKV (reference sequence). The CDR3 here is CASSAPGQSGNTLYF. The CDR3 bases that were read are TGTGCCAGCAGCGCCCCGGGACAGTCTGGAAATACG.

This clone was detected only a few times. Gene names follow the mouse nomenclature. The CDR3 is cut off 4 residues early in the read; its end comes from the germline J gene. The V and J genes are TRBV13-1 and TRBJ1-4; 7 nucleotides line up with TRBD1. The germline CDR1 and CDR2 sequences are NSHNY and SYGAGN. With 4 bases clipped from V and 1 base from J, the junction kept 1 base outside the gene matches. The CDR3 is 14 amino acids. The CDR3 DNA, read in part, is TGTGCCAGCAGTCAGGGGGATTCCAACGAA. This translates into CASSQGDSNE. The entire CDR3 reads CASSQGDSNERLFF. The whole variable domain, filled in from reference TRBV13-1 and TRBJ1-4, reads EAAVTQSPRNKVTVTGGNVTLSCRQTNSHNYMYWYRQDTGHGLRLIHYSYGAGNLRIGDVPDGYKATRTTQEDFFLLLELASPSQTSLYFCASSQGDSNERLFFGHGTKLSVL.

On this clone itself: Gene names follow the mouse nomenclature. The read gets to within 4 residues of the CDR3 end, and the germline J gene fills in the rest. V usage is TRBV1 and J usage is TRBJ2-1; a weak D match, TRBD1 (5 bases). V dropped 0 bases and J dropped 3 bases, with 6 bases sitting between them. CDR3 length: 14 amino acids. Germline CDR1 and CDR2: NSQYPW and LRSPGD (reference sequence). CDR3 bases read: TGCACCTGCAGTGCAGAAGACAGCTATGCT. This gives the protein CTCSAEDSYA. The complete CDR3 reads CTCSAEDSYAEQFF.

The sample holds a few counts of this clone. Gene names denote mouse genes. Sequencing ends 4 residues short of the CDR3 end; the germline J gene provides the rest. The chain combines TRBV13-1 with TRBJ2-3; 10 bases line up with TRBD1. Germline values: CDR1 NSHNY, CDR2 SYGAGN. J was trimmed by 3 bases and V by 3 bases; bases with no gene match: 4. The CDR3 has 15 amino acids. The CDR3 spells CASSAPGQGAETLYF. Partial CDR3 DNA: TGTGCCAGCAGTGCTCCGGGACAGGGGGCAGAA.

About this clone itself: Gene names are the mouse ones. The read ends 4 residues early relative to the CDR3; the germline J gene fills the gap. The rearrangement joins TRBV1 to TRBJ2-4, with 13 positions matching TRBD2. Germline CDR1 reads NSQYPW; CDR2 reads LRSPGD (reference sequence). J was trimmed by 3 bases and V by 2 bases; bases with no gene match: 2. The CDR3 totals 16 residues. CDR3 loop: CTCSAPGLGGQNTLYF. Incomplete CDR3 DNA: TGCACCTGCAGTGCACCGGGACTGGGGGGGCAAAAC. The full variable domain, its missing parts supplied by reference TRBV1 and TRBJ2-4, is VTLLEQNPRWRLVPRGQAVNLRCILKNSQYPWMSWYQQDLQKQLQWLFTLRSPGDKEVKSLPGADYLATRVTDTELRLQVANMSQGRTLYCTCSAPGLGGQNTLYFGAGTRLSVL.

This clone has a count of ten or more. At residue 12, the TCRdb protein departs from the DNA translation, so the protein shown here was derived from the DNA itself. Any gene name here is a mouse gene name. CDR3 DNA, as far as it was read: TGTGCCAGCAGACCCGGGACAGATTCTGGAAATACG. This encodes CASRPGTDSGNT. The whole CDR3 region reads CASRPGTDSGNTLYF. This sequence joins TRBV14 and TRBJ1-3, with 7 bases aligning to TRBD1. The missing CDR3 end, 3 residues past where the read stops, is filled in from the germline J gene. CDR1 is SGHDT and CDR2 is FRDEAV in the germline V gene. The CDR3 consists of 15 residues. J gave up 0 bases and V 5 bases, and 5 bases lay outside the gene matches.

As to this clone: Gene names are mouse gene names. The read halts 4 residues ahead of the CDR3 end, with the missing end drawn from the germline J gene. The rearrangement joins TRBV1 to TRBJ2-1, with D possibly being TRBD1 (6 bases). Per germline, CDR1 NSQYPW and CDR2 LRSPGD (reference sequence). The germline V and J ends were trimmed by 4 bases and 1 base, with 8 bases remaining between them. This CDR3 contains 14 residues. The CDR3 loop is CTCSGGQNYAEQFF. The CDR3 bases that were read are TGCACCTGCAGTGGGGGACAAAACTATGCT.

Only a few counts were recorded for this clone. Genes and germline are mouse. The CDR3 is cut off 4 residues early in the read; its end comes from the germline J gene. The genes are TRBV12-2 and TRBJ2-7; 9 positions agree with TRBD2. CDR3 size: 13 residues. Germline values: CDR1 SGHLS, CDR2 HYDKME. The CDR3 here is CASSLGLGYEQYF. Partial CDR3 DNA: TGTGCCAGCTCTCTCGGACTGGGGTAT.

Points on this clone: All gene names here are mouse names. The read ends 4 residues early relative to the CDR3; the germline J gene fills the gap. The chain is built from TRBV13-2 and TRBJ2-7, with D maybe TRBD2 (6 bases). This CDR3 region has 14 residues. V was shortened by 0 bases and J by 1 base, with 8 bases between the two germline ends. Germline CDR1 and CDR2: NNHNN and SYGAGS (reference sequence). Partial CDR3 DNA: TGTGCCAGCGGTGATGAACTGGGATCCTAT. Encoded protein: CASGDELGSY. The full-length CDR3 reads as CASGDELGSYEQYF.

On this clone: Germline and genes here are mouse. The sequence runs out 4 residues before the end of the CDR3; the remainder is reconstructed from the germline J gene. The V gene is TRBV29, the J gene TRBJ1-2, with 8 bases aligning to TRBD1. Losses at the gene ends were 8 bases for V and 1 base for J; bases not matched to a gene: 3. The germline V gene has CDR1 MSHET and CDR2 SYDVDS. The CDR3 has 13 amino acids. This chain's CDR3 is CASSGTGNSDYTF. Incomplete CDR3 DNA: TGTGCTAGCTCCGGGACAGGAAACTCC.